These 17 T cell receptor beta chains were sequenced from one sample in a study of T cell changes during pregnancy in multiple sclerosis. Sequenced by immunoSEQ multiplex PCR; TCRdb stores in-frame clones only, minus some. The sample consists of about 61,000 clones, approximately 90% of them appearing once. The source was peripheral blood, collected in the first trimester of pregnancy. These receptors originate from a female donor in good health, enrolled as a control in a pregnancy study.

A single count supports this clone. The chain links TRBV6-4 to TRBJ2-7; 7 nucleotides line up with TRBD2. The CDR3 length is 15 residues. J was trimmed by 0 bases and V by 3 bases; bases with no gene match: 5. Germline CDR1 MRHNA, CDR2 SNTAGT. CDR3 amino acids: CASSEHSGTSYEQYF. The CDR3, as DNA: TGTGCCAGCAGTGAACACAGCGGGACCTCCTACGAGCAGTACTTC.

The CDR3 region is CASTLGTGRGNTIYF. CDR3 bases: TGTGCCAGCACCCTAGGGACAGGAAGAGGAAACACCATATATTTT. This chain uses TRBV28 with TRBJ1-3; 8 positions match TRBD1. CDR1 is MDHEN, CDR2 SYDVKM, per germline. The V gene end was trimmed by 7 bases and the J gene end by 4 bases; junction bases not matched to a gene: 9. The CDR3 covers 15 residues. The whole variable domain, remainder taken from reference TRBV28 and TRBJ1-3, is DVKVTQSSRYLVKRTGEKVFLECVQDMDHENMFWYRQDPGLGLRLIYFSYDVKMKEKGDIPEGYSVSREKKERFSLILESASTNQTSMYLCASTLGTGRGNTIYFGEGSWLTVV.

This clone has a single count. The V and J genes are TRBV10-1 and TRBJ2-5, with 10 bases lining up with TRBD2. V dropped 3 bases and J dropped 5; count of bases not matched to a gene: 12. The CDR3 spans 17 residues. From germline, CDR1 is WNHNN and CDR2 SYGVQD (reference sequence). CDR3 sequence (DNA): TGCGCCAGCAGTGAAGAGAATCTAGCGGGGGTAGGGGAGACCCAGTACTTC. This codes for CASSEENLAGVGETQYF.

In its sample, this clone was seen once. The chain combines TRBV11-1 with TRBJ2-7; a weak D match, TRBD1 (8 bases). Germline V gene data show CDR1 as SGHAT and CDR2 as FQDESV (reference sequence). This CDR3 contains 14 residues. V lost 4 bases, J lost 0 bases, and 10 bases lay in between. For the CDR3, the DNA is TGTGCCAGCAGCTACAGGGGGGGCTCCTACGAGCAGTACTTC. It yields the protein CASSYRGGSYEQYF.

V gene TRBV7-6 combines with J gene TRBJ2-1, with TRBD1 identical over 8 bases. The CDR3 length is 16 residues. Germline V gene lookup returns CDR1 SGHVS and CDR2 FNYEAQ. J was trimmed by 6 bases and V by 1 base; bases with no gene match: 8. As DNA, the CDR3 is TGTGCCAGCAGCTTAGTTCAGGGGGCCGCCTCCAATGAGCAGTTCTTC. Protein product: CASSLVQGAASNEQFF.

The chain uses TRBV30 and TRBJ1-6; 9 positions match TRBD1. The CDR3 is 16 amino acids. Germline lookup yields CDR1 GTSNPN and CDR2 SVGIG (reference sequence). V trimming: 2 bases; J trimming: 5 bases; junction bases outside the gene matches: 7. The CDR3 spells CAWSRGQGTNNSPLHF. In DNA form, the CDR3 reads TGTGCCTGGAGTAGGGGACAGGGAACAAATAATTCACCCCTCCACTTT.

The rearrangement links TRBV19 to TRBJ1-2; D call uncertain. The CDR3 covers 14 residues. Looked up from germline, CDR1 is LNHDA and CDR2 is SQIVND (reference sequence). Trimming took off 0 bases at V and 3 bases at J, with 8 bases between the two ends. The CDR3 DNA follows: TGTGCCAGTAGTATAGATCTAGAGGACTATGGCTACACCTTC. Translating it yields CASSIDLEDYGYTF.

This clone was seen a few times. The gene calls are TRBV5-4 and TRBJ1-1; weak D call: TRBD1 (5 bases). This CDR3 spans 14 amino acids. Looked up from germline, CDR1 is SGHNT and CDR2 is YYREEE (reference sequence). V gave up 3 bases and J gave up 6 bases, with 15 bases separating them. CDR3 in DNA: TGTGCCAGCAGCTCGGCAGGGTTTACTGCTGAAGCTTTCTTT. It is translated as CASSSAGFTAEAFF.

The chain couples TRBV15 to TRBJ1-1; a possible D gene is TRBD1 (5 bases). CDR1 is LNHNV and CDR2 is YYDKDF in the germline V gene (reference sequence). V shed 3 bases and J shed 5 bases, with 16 bases lying between them. The CDR3 contains 15 residues. This CDR3 is CATSRPQGISTEAFF. CDR3 nucleotides: TGTGCCACCAGCAGGCCCCAGGGTATTAGTACTGAAGCTTTCTTT.

The rearrangement uses TRBV11-2 and TRBJ2-1; D is unclear. Germline V gene lookup returns CDR1 SGHAT and CDR2 FQNNGV. The V gene lost 1 base and the J gene lost 8 bases, with 9 bases spanning the gap. The CDR3 is 13 amino acids. Here the CDR3 reads CASSLGTHDEQFF. DNA of the CDR3: TGTGCCAGCAGCTTAGGCACACACGATGAGCAGTTCTTC. Complete variable domain (other parts from reference TRBV11-2 and TRBJ2-1): EAGVAQSPRYKIIEKRQSVAFWCNPISGHATLYWYQQILGQGPKLLIQFQNNGVVDDSQLPKDRFSAERLKGVDSTLKIQPAKLEDSAVYLCASSLGTHDEQFFGPGTRLTVL.

The J gene is TRBJ2-3, the V gene TRBV9; 9 positions match TRBD2. Germline CDR1 reads SGDLS; CDR2 reads YYNGEE. V gave up 3 bases and J gave up 3 bases; unmatched junction bases: 5. This CDR3 is 15 amino acids long. The CDR3 here is CASSAGLAHTDTQYF. The CDR3, as DNA: TGTGCCAGCAGCGCGGGACTAGCCCATACAGATACGCAGTATTTT.

The V call is TRBV18, the J call TRBJ1-5; TRBD1 matches 8 bases. Germline V gene data show CDR1 as KGHSH and CDR2 as LQKENI. The CDR3 runs to 17 residues. V was clipped by 6 bases and J by 0 bases; unmatched bases: 10. The CDR3 DNA reads as TGTGCCAGCTCCCACAGGGGGATGGGCTCTAGCAATCAGCCCCAGCATTTT. Its translation is CASSHRGMGSSNQPQHF. Filled out from reference TRBV18 and TRBJ1-5, the complete variable domain reads NAGVMQNPRHLVRRRGQEARLRCSPMKGHSHVYWYRQLPEEGLKFMVYLQKENIIDESGMPKERFSAEFPKEGPSILRIQQVVRGDSAAYFCASSHRGMGSSNQPQHFGDGTRLSIL.

V gene TRBV9 combines with J gene TRBJ2-6; 14 bases agree with TRBD2. Germline V gives CDR1 SGDLS, CDR2 YYNGEE. Trimming at V came to 3 bases and at J to 1 base, leaving 3 bases not matched to a gene. This CDR3 is 18 amino acids long. CDR3 protein: CASSARTSGGSGANVLTF. The CDR3 nucleotides read TGTGCCAGCAGCGCCCGGACTAGCGGGGGGTCTGGGGCCAACGTCCTGACTTTC.

The chain combines TRBV6-5 with TRBJ2-3, with 8 bases matching TRBD1. J gave up 5 bases and V 5 bases, and 9 bases lay outside the gene matches. CDR3 length: 15 residues. Germline-derived CDR1 and CDR2 are MNHEY and SVGAGI. This CDR3 is CASSALTGAEDTQYF. The DNA of the CDR3 is TGTGCCAGCAGTGCCTTGACAGGGGCCGAAGATACGCAGTATTTT.

This chain joins TRBV5-1 and TRBJ2-5; 10 bases agree with TRBD1. The CDR3 covers 16 residues. The junction had 8 bases not matched to a gene; V was cut back by 2 bases and J by 4 bases. Per germline, CDR1 SGHRS and CDR2 YFSETQ. The CDR3 loop is CASSFSGTGVRETQYF. CDR3 bases: TGCGCCAGCAGCTTCAGTGGGACAGGGGTTCGAGAGACCCAGTACTTC.

The rearrangement links TRBV27 to TRBJ1-6; a weak D match, TRBD1 (5 bases). CDR3 length equals 16 residues. The germline CDR1 and CDR2 sequences are MNHEY and SMNVEV (reference sequence). V gave up 2 bases and J gave up 6 bases, with 14 bases separating them. Written as DNA, the CDR3 is TGTGCCAGCAGTTTACAATTCAGGGCTCCTAATTCACCCCTCCACTTT. Residues: CASSLQFRAPNSPLHF.

V is TRBV6-5 and J is TRBJ2-2; 9 bases are shared with TRBD1. Germline trimming cut 2 bases from V and 3 bases from J; bases unmatched to any gene: 1. CDR1 and CDR2 (germline): MNHEY, SVGAGI. CDR3 length equals 15 residues. CDR3 region: CASSYGQGYTGELFF. For the CDR3, the DNA is TGTGCCAGCAGTTACGGACAGGGGTACACCGGGGAGCTGTTTTTT.